The following is a T cell receptor (beta chain) sequence with its context. These data come from a study of blood T cell repertoires in COVID-19. Source study methods: Reference gene primer amplification yielded estimated nucleated cell counts. TCRdb keeps only in-frame clones here, not all; method: immunoSEQ multiplex PCR. That table furnishes V, J and clone size, whereas the DNA furnished D and trimming. The sample has 100,000 or so clones, roughly 84% seen once. Trimming left V 0 bases short and J 7 bases short, with 10 bases between. This CDR3 has 13 residues. Germline CDR1 and CDR2: SGHDT and YYEEEE.

The sample was peripheral blood. The chain joins TRBV5-6 to TRBJ1-2; possible D gene TRBD1, 5 bases. The receptor was isolated from a man in his 70s with active or convalescent COVID-19. CDR3 region: CASSLGQGSGYTF. In DNA, the CDR3 is TGTGCCAGCAGCTTGGGCCAGGGTTCTGGCTACACCTTC.